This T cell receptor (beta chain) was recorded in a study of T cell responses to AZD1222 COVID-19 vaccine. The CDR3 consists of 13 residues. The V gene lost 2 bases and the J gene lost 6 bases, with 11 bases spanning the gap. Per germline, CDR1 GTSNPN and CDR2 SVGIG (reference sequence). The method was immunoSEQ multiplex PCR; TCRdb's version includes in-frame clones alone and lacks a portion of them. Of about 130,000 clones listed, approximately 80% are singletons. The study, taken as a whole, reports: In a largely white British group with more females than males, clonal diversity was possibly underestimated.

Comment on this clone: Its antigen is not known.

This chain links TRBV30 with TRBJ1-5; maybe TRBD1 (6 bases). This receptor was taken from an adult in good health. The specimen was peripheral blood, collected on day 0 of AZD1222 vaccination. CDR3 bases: TGTGCCTGGAGTACCAGGGGAGGTCAGCCCCAGCATTTT. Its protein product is CAWSTRGGQPQHF.